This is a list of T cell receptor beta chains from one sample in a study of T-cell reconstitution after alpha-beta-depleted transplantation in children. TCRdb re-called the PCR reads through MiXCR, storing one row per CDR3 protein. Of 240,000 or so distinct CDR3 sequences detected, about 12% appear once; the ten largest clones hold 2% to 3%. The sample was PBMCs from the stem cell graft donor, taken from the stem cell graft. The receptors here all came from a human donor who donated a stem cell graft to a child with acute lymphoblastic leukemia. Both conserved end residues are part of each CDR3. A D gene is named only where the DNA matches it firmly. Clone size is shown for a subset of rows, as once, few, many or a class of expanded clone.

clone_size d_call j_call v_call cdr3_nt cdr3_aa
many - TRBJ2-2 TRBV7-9 TGTGCCAGCAGCCACGACTTGAACACCGGGGAGCTGTTTTTT CASSHDLNTGELFF
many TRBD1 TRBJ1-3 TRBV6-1 TGTGCCAGCAGAACCCCCCAGGGGGCCGGAAACACCATATATTTT CASRTPQGAGNTIYF
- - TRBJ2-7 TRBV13 TGTGCCAGCAGCACCCGAGGTGGGGGCTCCTACGAGCAGTACTTC CASSTRGGGSYEQYF
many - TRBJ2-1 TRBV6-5 TGTGCCAGCAGTTCACTCCAAAGCTCCTACAATGAGCAGTTCTTC CASSSLQSSYNEQFF
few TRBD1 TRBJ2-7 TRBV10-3 TGTGCCATCAGGCCCCAGGGACAGTCCACCTACGAGCAGTACTTC CAIRPQGQSTYEQYF
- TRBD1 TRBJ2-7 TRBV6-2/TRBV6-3 TGTGCCAGCAGTTTGGGACAGGGAAATTTCTACGAGCAGTACTTC CASSLGQGNFYEQYF
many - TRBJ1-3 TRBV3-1 TGTGCCAGCAGCCAAACCAGACAGCCTGGAAACACCATATATTTT CASSQTRQPGNTIYF
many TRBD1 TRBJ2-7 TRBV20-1 TGCAGTGCTGCCGGGACAGGAGGCTCCGAGCAGTACTTC CSAAGTGGSEQYF
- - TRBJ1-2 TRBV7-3 TGTGCCAGCAGCTTAAGGACAGATACTAACTATGGCTACACCTTC CASSLRTDTNYGYTF
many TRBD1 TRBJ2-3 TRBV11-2 TGTGCCAGCAGCTTAGAACCAGGGGGCGCATATACAGATACGCAGTATTTT CASSLEPGGAYTDTQYF
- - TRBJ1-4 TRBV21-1 TGTGCCAGCAGCAAAGCGAAGGTCGGCAGGTCTGCAACTAATGAAGAACTGTTTTTT CASSKAKVGRSATNEELFF
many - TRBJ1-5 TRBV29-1 TGCAGCGTGAAGACGGGGGATAGCAATCAGCCCCAGCATTTT CSVKTGDSNQPQHF
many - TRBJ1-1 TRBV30 TGTGCCTTCTCGGCGGGCGACACTGAAGCTTTCTTT CAFSAGDTEAFF
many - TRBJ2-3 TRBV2 TGTGCCAGCAAATCCGGGTTTGGGGGAGATACAGATACGCAGTATTTT CASKSGFGGDTDTQYF
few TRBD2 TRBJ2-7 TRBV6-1 TGTGCCAGCAGACGGGGACTAGCGGGGGGGGCCGGCGAGCAGTACTTC CASRRGLAGGAGEQYF
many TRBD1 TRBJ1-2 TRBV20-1 TGCAGTGCTAGAGACCCGGGACAGCTCCGTGGCTACACCTTC CSARDPGQLRGYTF
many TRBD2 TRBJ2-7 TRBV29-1 TGCAGCGTTTTCGGACTAGCGGGGTACTACGAGCAGTACTTC CSVFGLAGYYEQYF
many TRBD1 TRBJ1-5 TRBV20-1 TGCAGTGCGACAGGGGTGAACAATCAGCCCCAGCATTTT CSATGVNNQPQHF
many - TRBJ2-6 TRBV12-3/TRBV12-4 TGTGCCAGCAGTTTAGGGGCCGCTCCCCGGGCCAACGTCCTGACTTTC CASSLGAAPRANVLTF
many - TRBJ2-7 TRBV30 TGTGCCTGGAGTGTAAGGGCCTACTACGAGCAGTACTTC CAWSVRAYYEQYF
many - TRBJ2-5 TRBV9 TGTGCCAGCAGCGACTTCGGGATTTTCCAAGAGACCCAGTACTTC CASSDFGIFQETQYF
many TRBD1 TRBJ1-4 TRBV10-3 TGTGCCATCAGTTACACGGGACAGTCTGGCGAAAAACTGTTTTTT CAISYTGQSGEKLFF
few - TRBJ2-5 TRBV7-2 TGTGCCAGCAGTTACGGGAAGGGAGAGACCCAGTACTTC CASSYGKGETQYF
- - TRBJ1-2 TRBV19 TGTGCCAGTAGTATAGACGTCGGACGGAACTATGGCTACACCTTC CASSIDVGRNYGYTF
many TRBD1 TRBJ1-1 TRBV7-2 TGTGCCAGCAGGGGACAGCCGAACACTGAAGCTTTCTTT CASRGQPNTEAFF
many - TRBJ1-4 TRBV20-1 TGCAGTGCTCATTACATGGTTACGGAGGAAAAACTGTTTTTT CSAHYMVTEEKLFF
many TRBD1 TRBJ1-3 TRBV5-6 TGTGCCAGCACCACGGGACAGGGGATCCCTGGAAACACCATATATTTT CASTTGQGIPGNTIYF
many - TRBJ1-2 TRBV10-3 TGTGCCATCATTGGGCCCGGGGGCTATGGCTACACCTTC CAIIGPGGYGYTF
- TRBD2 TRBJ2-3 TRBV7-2 TGTGCCAGCAGCTGGACTAGCGGGAGGGGGGATACGCAGTATTTT CASSWTSGRGDTQYF
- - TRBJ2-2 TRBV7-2 TGTGCCAGCAGCTTAGATTACCCCGGGGAGCTGTTTTTT CASSLDYPGELFF
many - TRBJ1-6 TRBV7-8 TGTGCCAGCAGCTCATCCACGTCGTCACCCCTCCACTTT CASSSSTSSPLHF
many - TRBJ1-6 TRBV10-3 TGTGCCATCAGTTCAGGGGTAAGGGATAATTCACCCCTCCACTTT CAISSGVRDNSPLHF
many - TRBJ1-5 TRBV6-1 TGTGCCAGCAGTGGGGCCAGCTATGTACAGCCCCAGCATTTT CASSGASYVQPQHF
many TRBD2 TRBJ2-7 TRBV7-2 TGTGCCAGCAGCTTAGGGATTAGCGGGGGGGTCTACGAGCAGTACTTC CASSLGISGGVYEQYF
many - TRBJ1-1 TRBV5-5 TGTGCCAGCAGCTTGGGACACGCCGGGACGAACACTGAAGCTTTCTTT CASSLGHAGTNTEAFF
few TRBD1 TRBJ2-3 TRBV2 TGTGCCAGCTGGGACAGTTCCACAGATACGCAGTATTTT CASWDSSTDTQYF
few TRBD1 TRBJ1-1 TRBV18 TGTGCCAGCTCAGCAACAGGGGTGAACACTGAAGCTTTCTTT CASSATGVNTEAFF
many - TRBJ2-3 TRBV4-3 TGCGCCAGCAGCCAAGCCCCCCGGGGGGATACGCAGTATTTT CASSQAPRGDTQYF
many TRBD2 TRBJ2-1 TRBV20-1 TGCAGTGCTAGATTAGTTAGCGGGAGGGCCAATGAGCAGTTCTTC CSARLVSGRANEQFF
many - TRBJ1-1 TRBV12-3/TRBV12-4 TGTGCCAGCAGTTCGCGACGGGACACTGAAGCTTTCTTT CASSSRRDTEAFF
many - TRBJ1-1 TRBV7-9 TGTGCCAGCAGCTTAGGCGGAAAGAACACTGAAGCTTTCTTT CASSLGGKNTEAFF
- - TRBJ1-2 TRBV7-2 TGTGCCAGCAGCTTAGCGCCTACAGGCTATGGCTACACCTTC CASSLAPTGYGYTF
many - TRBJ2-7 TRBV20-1 TGCAGTGCTAGCGCAAGCTCTCCCGAGCAGTACTTC CSASASSPEQYF